Listed below are T cell receptor beta chains from one sample, sequenced in a study of T cells after yellow fever vaccination. Using its own MiXCR run on the 5' RACE reads, TCRdb lists one record per CDR3 protein. The repertoire holds some 320,000 distinct CDR3 sequences, with roughly 4.3% as singletons. The sequenced sample was PBMCs, obtained 15 days after the yellow fever booster vaccination. The receptor set was obtained from a man younger than 30 who received the YFV17D yellow fever vaccine. Each CDR3 is given without its conserved first and last residue. Clone size is not always given. Where it is, it says once, few, many or a class for expanded clones.

v_call: TRBV5-1; clone_size: .; j_call: TRBJ2-1; cdr3_aa: ASSLAWDEQF
v_call: TRBV7-2; clone_size: few; j_call: TRBJ1-6; cdr3_aa: ASSLGQAFH
v_call: TRBV9; clone_size: .; j_call: TRBJ2-3; cdr3_aa: ASSGGGGGTDTQY
v_call: TRBV2; clone_size: few; j_call: TRBJ2-1; cdr3_aa: ASSRQGRGNEQF
v_call: TRBV4-1; clone_size: .; j_call: TRBJ2-7; cdr3_aa: ASSHQGGYEQY
v_call: TRBV6-2/TRBV6-3; clone_size: few; j_call: TRBJ1-5; cdr3_aa: ASRNGGGDQPQH
v_call: TRBV19; clone_size: many; j_call: TRBJ2-1; cdr3_aa: ASSRGLADSYNEQF
v_call: TRBV4-1; clone_size: .; j_call: TRBJ2-3; cdr3_aa: ASSQDPGTSGETDTQY
v_call: TRBV20-1; clone_size: many; j_call: TRBJ2-5; cdr3_aa: SARVDGQETQY
v_call: TRBV5-6; clone_size: .; j_call: TRBJ1-2; cdr3_aa: ASREAEYYGYT
v_call: TRBV7-2; clone_size: few; j_call: TRBJ2-3; cdr3_aa: ASSLKLTDTQY
v_call: TRBV4-2; clone_size: .; j_call: TRBJ1-5; cdr3_aa: ASSQAGISGNQPQH
v_call: TRBV5-1; clone_size: .; j_call: TRBJ2-1; cdr3_aa: ASYASGGLGDQF
v_call: TRBV5-5; clone_size: medium-sized; j_call: TRBJ2-5; cdr3_aa: ASSLFSGGAETQY
v_call: TRBV11-3; clone_size: .; j_call: TRBJ1-1; cdr3_aa: ASSLDGQNTEAF
v_call: TRBV5-1; clone_size: few; j_call: TRBJ2-5; cdr3_aa: ASHPGQRVGETQY
v_call: TRBV7-2; clone_size: many; j_call: TRBJ2-5; cdr3_aa: ASRLSKTQY
v_call: TRBV7-9; clone_size: few; j_call: TRBJ1-2; cdr3_aa: ASSPPETYGYT
v_call: TRBV20-1; clone_size: .; j_call: TRBJ1-2; cdr3_aa: SARIAGTVNYGYT
v_call: TRBV20-1; clone_size: many; j_call: TRBJ2-3; cdr3_aa: SAILASTDTQY
v_call: TRBV5-1; clone_size: .; j_call: TRBJ2-6; cdr3_aa: ASSLFLQGYTGANVLT
v_call: TRBV12-3/TRBV12-4; clone_size: many; j_call: TRBJ1-2; cdr3_aa: ASSQGASGYT
v_call: TRBV12-3/TRBV12-4; clone_size: .; j_call: TRBJ2-7; cdr3_aa: ASSPNWGTVSYEQY
v_call: TRBV7-9; clone_size: many; j_call: TRBJ2-7; cdr3_aa: ASSSLISSEQY
v_call: TRBV7-2; clone_size: few; j_call: TRBJ2-1; cdr3_aa: ASSFGARYTEQF
v_call: TRBV4-1; clone_size: few; j_call: TRBJ1-5; cdr3_aa: ASSDVQSGQPQH
v_call: TRBV20-1; clone_size: few; j_call: TRBJ1-5; cdr3_aa: SARESRSYSNQPQH
v_call: TRBV5-1; clone_size: many; j_call: TRBJ2-5; cdr3_aa: ASSLEPTGTETQY
v_call: TRBV9; clone_size: .; j_call: TRBJ1-2; cdr3_aa: ASSPGGTPST
v_call: TRBV4-3; clone_size: few; j_call: TRBJ1-1; cdr3_aa: ASSQDMGAPHLNTEAF
v_call: TRBV7-2; clone_size: .; j_call: TRBJ2-5; cdr3_aa: ASSRFYQETQY
v_call: TRBV12-3/TRBV12-4; clone_size: .; j_call: TRBJ1-5; cdr3_aa: ASTGQFSNQPQH
v_call: TRBV3-1; clone_size: many; j_call: TRBJ1-1; cdr3_aa: ASSQVSRGAF
v_call: TRBV7-9; clone_size: .; j_call: TRBJ2-5; cdr3_aa: ASSLVGAGGYGETQY
v_call: TRBV4-2; clone_size: few; j_call: TRBJ1-5; cdr3_aa: ASSQVSREGQPQH
v_call: TRBV19; clone_size: .; j_call: TRBJ1-1; cdr3_aa: ASMDRVHTEAF
v_call: TRBV7-6; clone_size: many; j_call: TRBJ2-5; cdr3_aa: ASSLGWTGQETQY
v_call: TRBV10-3; clone_size: many; j_call: TRBJ1-1; cdr3_aa: AIRGFGQHTEAF
v_call: TRBV5-1; clone_size: many; j_call: TRBJ1-4; cdr3_aa: ASSDPTGTNEKLF
v_call: TRBV7-9; clone_size: few; j_call: TRBJ1-6; cdr3_aa: ASSSENTPLH
v_call: TRBV18; clone_size: few; j_call: TRBJ2-1; cdr3_aa: ASSRGGAPYNEQF